This T cell receptor (beta chain) is from a study of T cells in Graves' hyperthyroidism and ophthalmopathy. Overall study findings and caveats: Ophthalmopathy and stable hyperthyroidism were told apart by a 13 V-J model. Onset of ophthalmopathy came a median approximately 6.8 months after the model predicted it. Most clonotypes that expanded in the thyroid above 0.001 also showed up in blood.

CDR1 and CDR2 (germline): SGHKS, YYEKEE (reference sequence). The CDR3 contains 13 residues. V shed 5 bases, J shed 8 bases, and the junction held 9 bases outside the gene matches. Investigators excluded patients with uncontrolled infection, other autoimmune disease, pregnancy or lactation. The source material, RNA transcripts, was used to amplify TCR beta CDR3 regions. First-round RT-PCR of the TCR CDR3 relied on the HTBI primer set. In TCRdb, the multiplex PCR reads were re-called with MiXCR into one record per CDR3 protein. The sample carries fewer than 400,000 distinct CDR3 sequences, roughly 17% recorded once. A note on this clonotype: Its antigen is undetermined. Being one base from a much bigger clone, this may be a read error.

The genes are TRBV5-5 and TRBJ1-1, with 7 bases that match TRBD1. This receptor was identified in a young man with Graves' hyperthyroidism. Sample: blood. CDR3 sequence: CASSFYIGGEAFF. CDR3 bases: TGTGCCAGCAGTTTCTATATAGGGGGCGAAGCTTTCTTT. Full variable domain (missing parts from reference TRBV5-5 and TRBJ1-1): DAGVTQSPTHLIKTRGQQVTLRCSPISGHKSVSWYQQVLGQGPQFIFQYYEKEERGRGNFPDRFSARQFPNYSSELNVNALLLGDSALYLCASSFYIGGEAFFGQGTRLTVV.